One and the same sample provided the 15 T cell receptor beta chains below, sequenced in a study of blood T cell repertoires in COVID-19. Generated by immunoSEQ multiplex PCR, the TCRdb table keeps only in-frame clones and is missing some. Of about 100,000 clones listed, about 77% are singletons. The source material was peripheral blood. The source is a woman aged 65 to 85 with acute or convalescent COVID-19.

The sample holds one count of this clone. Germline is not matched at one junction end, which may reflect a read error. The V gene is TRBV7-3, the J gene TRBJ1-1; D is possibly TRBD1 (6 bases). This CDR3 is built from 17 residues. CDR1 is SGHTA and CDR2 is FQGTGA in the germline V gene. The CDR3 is CASSVTGTTSGGTEAFF. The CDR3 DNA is TGTGCCAGCAGCGTAACCGGGACAACCTCGGGTGGCACTGAAGCTTTCTTT.

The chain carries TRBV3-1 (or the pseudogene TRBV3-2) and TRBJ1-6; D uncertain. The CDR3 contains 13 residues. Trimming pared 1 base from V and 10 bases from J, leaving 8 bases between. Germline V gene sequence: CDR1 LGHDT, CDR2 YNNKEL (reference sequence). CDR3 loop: CASSQGGLSPLHF. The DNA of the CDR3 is TGTGCCAGCAGCCAAGGAGGCCTATCACCCCTCCACTTT.

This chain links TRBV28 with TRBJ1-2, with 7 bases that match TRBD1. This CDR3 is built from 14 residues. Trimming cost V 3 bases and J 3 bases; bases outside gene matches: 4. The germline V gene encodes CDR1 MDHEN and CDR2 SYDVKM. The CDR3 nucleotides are TGTGCCAGCAGTTTGCCGGACAGGTACTATGGCTACACCTTC. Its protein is CASSLPDRYYGYTF.

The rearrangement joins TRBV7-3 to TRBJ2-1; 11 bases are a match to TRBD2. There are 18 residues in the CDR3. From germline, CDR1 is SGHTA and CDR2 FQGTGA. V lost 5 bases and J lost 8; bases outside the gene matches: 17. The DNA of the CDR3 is TGTGCCAGCAGCCAAAGCCCGCTAGCGGGGGGTCGAAGGGATGAGCAGTTCTTC. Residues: CASSQSPLAGGRRDEQFF.

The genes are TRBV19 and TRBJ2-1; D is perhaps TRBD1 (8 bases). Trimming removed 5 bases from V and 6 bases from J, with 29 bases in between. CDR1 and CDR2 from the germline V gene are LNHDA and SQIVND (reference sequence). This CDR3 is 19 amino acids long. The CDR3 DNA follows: TGTGCCAGTAGTCAAGACAACCCCCGCAACAGGGGGGGACCCAATGAGCAGTTCTTC. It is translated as CASSQDNPRNRGGPNEQFF.

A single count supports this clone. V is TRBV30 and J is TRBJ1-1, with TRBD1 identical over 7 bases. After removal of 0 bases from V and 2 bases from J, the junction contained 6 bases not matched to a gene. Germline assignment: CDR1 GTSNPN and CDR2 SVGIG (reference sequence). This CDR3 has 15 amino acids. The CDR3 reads CAWSVPGTENTEAFF. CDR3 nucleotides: TGTGCCTGGAGTGTACCAGGGACAGAAAACACTGAAGCTTTCTTT. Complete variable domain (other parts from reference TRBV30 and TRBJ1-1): SQTIHQWPATLVQPVGSPLSLECTVEGTSNPNLYWYRQAAGRGLQLLFYSVGIGQISSEVPQNLSASRPQDRQFILSSKKLLLSDSGFYLCAWSVPGTENTEAFFGQGTRLTVV.

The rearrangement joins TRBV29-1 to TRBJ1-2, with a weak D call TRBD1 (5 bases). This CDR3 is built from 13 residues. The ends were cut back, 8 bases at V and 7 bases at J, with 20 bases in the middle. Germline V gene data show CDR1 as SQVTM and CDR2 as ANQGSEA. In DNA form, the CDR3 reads TGCAGCTCCCGAACCGCGGGGGAAGGTGGCTACACCTTC. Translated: CSSRTAGEGGYTF.

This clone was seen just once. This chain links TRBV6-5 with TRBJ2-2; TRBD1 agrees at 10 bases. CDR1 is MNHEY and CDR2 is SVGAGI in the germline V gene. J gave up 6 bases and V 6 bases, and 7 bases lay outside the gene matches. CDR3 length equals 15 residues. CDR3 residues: CASRRATGGSGELFF. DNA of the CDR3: TGTGCCAGCAGACGCGCGACAGGGGGCTCCGGGGAGCTGTTTTTT.

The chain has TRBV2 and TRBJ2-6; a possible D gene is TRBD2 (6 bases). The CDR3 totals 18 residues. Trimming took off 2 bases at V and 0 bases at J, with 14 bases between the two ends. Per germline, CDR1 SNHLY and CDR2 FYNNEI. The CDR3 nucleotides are TGTGCCAGCAGTGAACTGGGGGACTTGACCTCTGGGGCCAACGTCCTGACTTTC. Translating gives CASSELGDLTSGANVLTF.

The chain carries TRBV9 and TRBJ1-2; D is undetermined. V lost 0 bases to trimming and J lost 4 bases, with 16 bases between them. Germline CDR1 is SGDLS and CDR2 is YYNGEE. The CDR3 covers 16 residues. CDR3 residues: CASSVEITADFYGYTF. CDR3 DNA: TGTGCCAGCAGCGTAGAAATAACTGCCGATTTCTATGGCTACACCTTC.

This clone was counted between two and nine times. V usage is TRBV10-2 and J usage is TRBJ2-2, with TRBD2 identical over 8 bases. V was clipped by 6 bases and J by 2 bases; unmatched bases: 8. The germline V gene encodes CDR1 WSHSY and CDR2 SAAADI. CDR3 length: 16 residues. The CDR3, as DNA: TGCGCCAGCAGGTCAGCGGGGGTTACAAACACCGGGGAGCTGTTTTTT. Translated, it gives CASRSAGVTNTGELFF.

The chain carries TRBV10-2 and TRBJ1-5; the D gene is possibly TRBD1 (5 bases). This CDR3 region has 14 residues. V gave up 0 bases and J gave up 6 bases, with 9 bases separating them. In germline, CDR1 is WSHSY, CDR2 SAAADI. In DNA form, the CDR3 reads TGCGCCAGCAGTGAGTCGGGGCGGGGTCAGCCCCAGCATTTT. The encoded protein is CASSESGRGQPQHF.

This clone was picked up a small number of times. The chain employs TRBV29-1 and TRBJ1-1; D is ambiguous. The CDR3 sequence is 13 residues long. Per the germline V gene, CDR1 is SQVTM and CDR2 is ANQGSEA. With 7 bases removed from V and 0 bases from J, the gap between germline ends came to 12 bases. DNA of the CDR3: TGCAGCGCCACGGCCGGGGTGAACACTGAAGCTTTCTTT. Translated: CSATAGVNTEAFF. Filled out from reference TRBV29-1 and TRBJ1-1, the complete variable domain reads SAVISQKPSRDICQRGTSLTIQCQVDSQVTMMFWYRQQPGQSLTLIATANQGSEATYESGFVIDKFPISRPNLTFSTLTVSNMSPEDSSIYLCSATAGVNTEAFFGQGTRLTVV.

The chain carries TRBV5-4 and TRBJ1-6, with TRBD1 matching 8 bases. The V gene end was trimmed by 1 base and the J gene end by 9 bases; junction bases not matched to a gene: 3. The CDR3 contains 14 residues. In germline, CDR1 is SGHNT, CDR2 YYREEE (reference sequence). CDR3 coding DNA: TGTGCCAGCAGCTTGCAGGGGGCCGTTTCACCCCTCCACTTT. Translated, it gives CASSLQGAVSPLHF.

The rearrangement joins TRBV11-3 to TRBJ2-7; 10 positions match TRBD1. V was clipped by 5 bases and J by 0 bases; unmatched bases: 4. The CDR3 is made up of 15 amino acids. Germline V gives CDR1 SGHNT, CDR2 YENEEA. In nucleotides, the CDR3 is TGTGCCAGCAGCCCGGGACAGGGGCTCTCCTACGAGCAGTACTTC. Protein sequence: CASSPGQGLSYEQYF.